The T cell receptor (beta chain) under discussion was sequenced for a study of PD-1 blockade in classical Hodgkin lymphoma. The length of the CDR3 is 14 residues. V lost 1 base, J lost 7 bases, and 1 base stayed unmatched. Germline V gene data show CDR1 as SEHNR and CDR2 as FQNEAQ (reference sequence). Broader study findings: Healthy donors were reported to have higher baseline TCR diversity than newly diagnosed patients.

Autologous stem cell transplantation was followed by relapse in every patient, and brentuximab vedotin exposure varied. The table came from immunoSEQ multiplex PCR; TCRdb's copy has only in-frame clones and leaves some out. The sample has about 46,000 clones, around three quarters seen once. A word on this clone: Its antigen is still unknown.

The sample consisted of peripheral blood mononuclear cells (PBMCs), taken before the second cycle of nivolumab. This clonotype was obtained from a human donor with classical Hodgkin lymphoma. The chain carries TRBV7-9 and TRBJ1-6; 7 bases line up with TRBD1. The CDR3 nucleotides read TGTGCCAGCAGCTTAGGAGGGGGCAATTCACCCCTCCACTTT. It specifies CASSLGGGNSPLHF.